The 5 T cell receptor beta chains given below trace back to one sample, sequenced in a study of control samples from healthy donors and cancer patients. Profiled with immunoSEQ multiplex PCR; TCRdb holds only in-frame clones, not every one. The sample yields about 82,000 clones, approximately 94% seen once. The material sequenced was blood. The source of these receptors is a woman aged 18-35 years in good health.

The CDR3 sequence: CASSFSLGLNYGYTF. The CDR3 DNA sequence: TGTGCCAGCAGTTTTAGCCTTGGACTTAACTATGGCTACACCTTC. The chain links TRBV28 to TRBJ1-2, with no clear D. Per germline, CDR1 MDHEN and CDR2 SYDVKM. CDR3 length equals 15 residues. Deletions cut 3 bases from V and 1 base from J, with 12 bases between.

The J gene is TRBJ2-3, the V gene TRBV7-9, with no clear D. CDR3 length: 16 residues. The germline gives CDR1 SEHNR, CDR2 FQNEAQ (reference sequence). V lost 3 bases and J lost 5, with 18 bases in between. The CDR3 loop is CASSFSSSNLGDTQYF. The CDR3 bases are TGTGCCAGCAGCTTTTCCAGCTCCAACCTGGGAGATACGCAGTATTTT.

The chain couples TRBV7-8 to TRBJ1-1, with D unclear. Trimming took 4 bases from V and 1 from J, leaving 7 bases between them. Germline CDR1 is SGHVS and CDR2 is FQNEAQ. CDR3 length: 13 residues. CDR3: CASSYRRNTEAFF. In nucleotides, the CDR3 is TGTGCCAGCAGCTATCGAAGGAACACTGAAGCTTTCTTT.

The CDR3 region is CASRELRSSGANVLTF. CDR3 coding DNA: TGTGCCAGCAGGGAACTCCGGAGCTCTGGGGCCAACGTCCTGACTTTC. The V call is TRBV27, the J call TRBJ2-6, with D uncertain. The V end was cut by 6 bases, the J end by 0 bases, with 12 bases between. Germline V lookup: CDR1 MNHEY, CDR2 SMNVEV (reference sequence). This CDR3 is 16 amino acids long.

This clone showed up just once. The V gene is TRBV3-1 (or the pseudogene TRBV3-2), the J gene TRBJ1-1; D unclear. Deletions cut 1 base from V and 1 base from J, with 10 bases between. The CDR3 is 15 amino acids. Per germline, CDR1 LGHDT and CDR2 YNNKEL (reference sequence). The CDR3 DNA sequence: TGTGCCAGCAGCCAAGGGCCGGGTCCGAACACTGAAGCTTTCTTT. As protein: CASSQGPGPNTEAFF.